Presented here are 8 T cell receptor beta chains from one specimen sequenced in a study of T cells in Graves' hyperthyroidism and ophthalmopathy. TCR beta CDR3 sequences were amplified from RNA transcripts. HTBI primers drove first-round RT-PCR of the TCR CDR3. TCRdb ran MiXCR on the multiplex PCR reads and lists one entry per CDR3 protein. The sample carries over 450,000 distinct CDR3 sequences, 15% to 20% recorded once. The specimen sequenced was blood. These receptor sequences come from a woman aged 18-35 years with Graves' ophthalmopathy.

This clonotype was detected a few times. The chain is built from TRBV4-1 and TRBJ1-5; D perhaps matches TRBD1 (6 bases). V shed 3 bases and J shed 1 base, with 10 bases lying between them. The CDR3 runs to 15 residues. Germline values: CDR1 MGHRA, CDR2 YSYEKL. The CDR3 DNA is TGCGCCAGCAGCCACGGGACACCGAGCAATCAGCCCCAGCATTTT. This codes for CASSHGTPSNQPQHF.

This clonotype was observed at least ten times. In nucleotides, the CDR3 is TGCGCCAGCAGCTTGGAGGCGGAGGCCGTAACAGATACGCAGTATTTT. Translated: CASSLEAEAVTDTQYF. V and J are TRBV5-1 and TRBJ2-3, with D possibly matching TRBD2 (5 bases). This CDR3 has 16 amino acids. The V end was cut by 0 bases, the J end by 3 bases, with 14 bases between. Germline V gene data show CDR1 as SGHRS and CDR2 as YFSETQ.

This clonotype came up many times. The chain couples TRBV11-2 to TRBJ1-1; unclear D gene. The CDR3 extends over 16 amino acids. CDR1 and CDR2 (germline): SGHAT, FQNNGV. Trimming left V 1 base short and J 1 base short, with 13 bases between. The CDR3 nucleotides are TGTGCCAGCAGCTTAGGAAGTTCCAACTCGAACACTGAAGCTTTCTTT. Its translation is CASSLGSSNSNTEAFF.

Comments on this clonotype: Germline and junction disagree at one end, which may indicate a read error. The chain carries TRBV27 and TRBJ2-7; D might be TRBD1 or TRBD2, each matching 7 bases. CDR1 and CDR2 from the germline V gene are MNHEY and SMNVEV (reference sequence). CDR3 length: 14 amino acids. The CDR3 sequence is CAGSQGGGAYEQYF. The CDR3 region has the DNA TGTGCCGGCAGTCAGGGGGGGGGTGCATACGAGCAGTACTTC.

A few counts support this clonotype. V is TRBV20-1 and J is TRBJ2-3; D gene uncertain. CDR1 DFQATT and CDR2 SNEGSKA come from the germline V gene (reference sequence). V shed 0 bases and J shed 0 bases, with 10 bases lying between them. The CDR3 contains 15 residues. The CDR3 here is CSARDSHASTDTQYF. For the CDR3, the DNA is TGCAGTGCTAGAGATTCCCACGCTAGCACAGATACGCAGTATTTT.

The rearrangement links TRBV20-1 to TRBJ2-5; TRBD1 agrees at 10 bases. Germline assignment: CDR1 DFQATT and CDR2 SNEGSKA (reference sequence). V was clipped by 3 bases and J by 5 bases; unmatched bases: 6. The CDR3 has 14 residues. The CDR3 here is CSARTGGYGETQYF. The CDR3 DNA reads TGCAGTGCTAGGACAGGGGGCTATGGGGAGACCCAGTACTTC.

This clonotype came up a few times. The chain has TRBV18 and TRBJ1-5; D is undetermined. CDR1 and CDR2 (germline): KGHSH, LQKENI. V lost 2 bases and J 6 bases, leaving 5 bases between the germline ends. The CDR3 has 12 residues. CDR3 DNA: TGTGCCAGCTCACCAGGGTTTCAGCCCCAGCATTTT. As protein: CASSPGFQPQHF.

This rearrangement joins TRBV11-2 to TRBJ2-1; TRBD2 matches at 9 bases. CDR3 size: 17 residues. Germline V CDR1 and CDR2: SGHAT, FQNNGV. Germline trimming cut 2 bases from V and 8 bases from J; bases unmatched to any gene: 13. The CDR3 spells CASSLLPPLAGLDEQFF. DNA of the CDR3: TGTGCCAGCAGCTTACTACCCCCACTAGCGGGTCTCGATGAGCAGTTCTTC.